This note documents a single TCR beta chain sequence. This record comes from a study of shared clonotypes between healthy human individuals. Looking at the study overall: The plates for each donor numbered three CD4 naive, three CD4 memory, two CD8 naive and one CD8 memory.

In replicate PCRs of sorted subsets, approximately 210 ng DNA, 29,000 or so T cell genomes, was used. Sequencing used immunoSEQ multiplex PCR; TCRdb keeps in-frame clones, though not all of them. Of about 990,000 clones listed, around three quarters are singletons. Germline-derived CDR1 and CDR2 are MNHNS and SASEGT. Trimming left V 4 bases short and J 5 bases short, with 6 bases between. This CDR3 has 12 amino acids. The sample consisted of memory CD4+ T cells from PBMCs. The sample's subset: CD45RA-negative fraction. The V gene is TRBV6-1, the J gene TRBJ1-5; no clear D gene. This TCR was sampled from a man aged 18 to 30 in good health. Some clones in this sample may be carry-over from other donors' samples. Here the CDR3 reads CASSGEDQPQHF. The CDR3 DNA reads as TGTGCCAGCAGTGGGGAAGATCAGCCCCAGCATTTT.